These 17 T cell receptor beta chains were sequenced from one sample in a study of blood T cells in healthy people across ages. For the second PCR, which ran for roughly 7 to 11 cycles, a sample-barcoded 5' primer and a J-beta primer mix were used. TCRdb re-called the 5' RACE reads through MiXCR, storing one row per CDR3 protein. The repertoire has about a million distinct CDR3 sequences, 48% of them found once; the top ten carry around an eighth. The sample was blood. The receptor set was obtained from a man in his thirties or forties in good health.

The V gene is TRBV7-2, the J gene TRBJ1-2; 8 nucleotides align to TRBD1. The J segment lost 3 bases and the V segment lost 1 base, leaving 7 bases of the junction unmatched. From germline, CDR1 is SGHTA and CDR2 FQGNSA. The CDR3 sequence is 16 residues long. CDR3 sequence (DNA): TGTGCCAGCAGCTTAGTTAGGACAGGGTCTGACTATGGCTACACCTTC. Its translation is CASSLVRTGSDYGYTF.

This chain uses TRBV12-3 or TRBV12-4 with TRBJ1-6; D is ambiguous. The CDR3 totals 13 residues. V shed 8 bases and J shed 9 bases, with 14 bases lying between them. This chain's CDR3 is CASGPGGPSPLHF. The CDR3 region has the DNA TGTGCCAGCGGCCCGGGTGGACCTTCACCCCTCCACTTT.

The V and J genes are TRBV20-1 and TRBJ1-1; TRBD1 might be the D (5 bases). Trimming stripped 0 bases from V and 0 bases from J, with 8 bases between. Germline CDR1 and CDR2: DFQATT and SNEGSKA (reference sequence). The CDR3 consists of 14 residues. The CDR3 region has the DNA TGCAGTGCTAGAGATCAGGGACTGAACACTGAAGCTTTCTTT. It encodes CSARDQGLNTEAFF.

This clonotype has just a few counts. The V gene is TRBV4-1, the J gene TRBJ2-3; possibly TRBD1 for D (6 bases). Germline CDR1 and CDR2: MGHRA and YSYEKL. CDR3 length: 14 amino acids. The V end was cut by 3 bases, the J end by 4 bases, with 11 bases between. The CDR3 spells CASSHDDRPDTQYF. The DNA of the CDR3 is TGCGCCAGCAGCCACGACGACAGGCCAGATACGCAGTATTTT.

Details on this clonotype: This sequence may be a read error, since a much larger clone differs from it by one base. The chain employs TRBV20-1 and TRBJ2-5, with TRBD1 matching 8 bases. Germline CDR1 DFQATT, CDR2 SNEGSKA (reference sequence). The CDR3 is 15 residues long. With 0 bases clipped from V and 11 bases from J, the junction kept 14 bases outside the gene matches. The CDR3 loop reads CSARDEVTGEYGQYF. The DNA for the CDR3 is TGCAGTGCTAGAGATGAGGTGACAGGGGAATACGGGCAGTACTTC.

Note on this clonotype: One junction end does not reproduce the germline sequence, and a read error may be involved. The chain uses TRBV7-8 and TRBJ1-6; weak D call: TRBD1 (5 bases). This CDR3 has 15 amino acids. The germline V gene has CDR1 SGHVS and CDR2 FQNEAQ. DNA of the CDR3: TGTGCCAGCGGCTTAGGTAGGGGTCCTAATTCACCCCTCCACTTT. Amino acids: CASGLGRGPNSPLHF. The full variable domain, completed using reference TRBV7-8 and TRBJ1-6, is GAGVSQSPRYKVAKRGQDVALRCDPISGHVSLFWYQQALGQGPEFLTYFQNEAQLDKSGLPSDRFFAERPEGSVSTLKIQRTQQEDSAVYLCASGLGRGPNSPLHFGNGTRLTVT.

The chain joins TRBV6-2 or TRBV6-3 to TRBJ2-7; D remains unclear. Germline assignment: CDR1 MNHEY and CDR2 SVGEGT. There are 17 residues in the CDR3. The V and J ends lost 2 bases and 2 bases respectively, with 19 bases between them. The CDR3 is CASSYDGRAGATYEQYF. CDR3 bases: TGTGCCAGCAGTTACGATGGTCGGGCAGGTGCTACCTACGAGCAGTACTTC.

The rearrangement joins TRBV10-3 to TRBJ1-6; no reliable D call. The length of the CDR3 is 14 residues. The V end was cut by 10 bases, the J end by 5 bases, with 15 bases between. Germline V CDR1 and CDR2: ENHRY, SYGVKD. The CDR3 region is CATTLGEDNSPLHF. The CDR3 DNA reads TGTGCCACCACCCTGGGAGAAGATAATTCACCCCTCCACTTT.

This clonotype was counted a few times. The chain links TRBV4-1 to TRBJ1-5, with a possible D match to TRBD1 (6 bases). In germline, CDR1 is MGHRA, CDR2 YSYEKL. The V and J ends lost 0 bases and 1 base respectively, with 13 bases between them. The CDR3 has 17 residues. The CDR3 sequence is CASSQDVGGLSNQPQHF. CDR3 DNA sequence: TGCGCCAGCAGCCAAGATGTGGGGGGCTTAAGCAATCAGCCCCAGCATTTT.

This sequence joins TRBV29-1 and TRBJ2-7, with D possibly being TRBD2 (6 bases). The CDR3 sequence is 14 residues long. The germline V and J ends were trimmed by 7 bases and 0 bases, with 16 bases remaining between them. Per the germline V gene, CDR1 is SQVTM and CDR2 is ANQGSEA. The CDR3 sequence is CSALGTGLSYEQYF. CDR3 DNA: TGCAGCGCCCTAGGGACGGGACTCTCCTACGAGCAGTACTTC.

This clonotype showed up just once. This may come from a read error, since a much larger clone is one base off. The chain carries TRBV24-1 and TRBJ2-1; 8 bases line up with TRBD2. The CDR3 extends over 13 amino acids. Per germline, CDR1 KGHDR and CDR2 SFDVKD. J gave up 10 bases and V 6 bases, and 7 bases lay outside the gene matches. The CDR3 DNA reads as TGTGCCACCAGTCTGCGGGGGGCGCGGGAGCAGTTCTTC. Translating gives CATSLRGAREQFF.

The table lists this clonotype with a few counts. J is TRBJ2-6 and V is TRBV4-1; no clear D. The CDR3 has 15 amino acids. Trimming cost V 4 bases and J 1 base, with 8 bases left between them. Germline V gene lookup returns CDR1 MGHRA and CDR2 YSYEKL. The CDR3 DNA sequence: TGCGCCAGCAGCCCCCAGGCTTCTGGGGCCAACGTCCTGACTTTC. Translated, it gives CASSPQASGANVLTF.

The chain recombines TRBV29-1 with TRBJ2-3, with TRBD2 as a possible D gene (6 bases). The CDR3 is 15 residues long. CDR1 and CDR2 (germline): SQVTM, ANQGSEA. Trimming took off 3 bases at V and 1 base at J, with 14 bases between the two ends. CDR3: CSVDRDGGGTDTQYF. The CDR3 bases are TGCAGCGTTGACCGAGATGGAGGGGGCACAGATACGCAGTATTTT.

Here the CDR3 reads CASSPCSGANVLTF. The CDR3 DNA reads TGTGCCAGCTCACCCTGCTCTGGGGCCAACGTCCTGACTTTC. The chain combines TRBV18 with TRBJ2-6; D is ambiguous. The germline V gene encodes CDR1 KGHSH and CDR2 LQKENI. V lost 3 bases and J lost 0, with 3 bases in between. The CDR3 has 14 amino acids.

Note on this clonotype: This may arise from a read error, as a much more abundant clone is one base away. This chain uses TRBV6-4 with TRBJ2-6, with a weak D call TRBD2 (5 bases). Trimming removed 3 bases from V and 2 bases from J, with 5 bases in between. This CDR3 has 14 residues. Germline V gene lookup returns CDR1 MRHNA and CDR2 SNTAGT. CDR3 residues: CASSEAAGANVLTF. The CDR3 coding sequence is TGTGCCAGCAGTGAAGCGGCTGGGGCCAACGTCCTGACTTTC.

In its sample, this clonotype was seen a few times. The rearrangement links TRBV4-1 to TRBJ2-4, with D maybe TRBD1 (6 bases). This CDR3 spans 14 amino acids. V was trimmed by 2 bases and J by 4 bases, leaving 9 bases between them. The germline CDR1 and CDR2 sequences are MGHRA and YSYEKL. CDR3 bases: TGCGCCAGCAGCCAACCCGGACAGAAAAACATTCAGTACTTC. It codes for CASSQPGQKNIQYF.

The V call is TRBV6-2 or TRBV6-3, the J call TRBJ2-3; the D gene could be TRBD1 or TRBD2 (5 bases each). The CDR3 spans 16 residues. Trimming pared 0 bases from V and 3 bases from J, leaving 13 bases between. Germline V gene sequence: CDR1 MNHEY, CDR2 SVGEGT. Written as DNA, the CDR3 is TGTGCCAGCAGTTACTCTCCAGAGGGGCCGACAGATACGCAGTATTTT. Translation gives CASSYSPEGPTDTQYF.